A selection of T cell receptor beta chains follows, all from one sample in a study of cytomegalovirus exposure and HLA in healthy donors. Assay: immunoSEQ multiplex PCR; the TCRdb copy retains only in-frame clones and omits some. The data contain around 120,000 clones, 75% to 90% of them singletons. The sample was PBMCs. Receptor source: a middle-aged woman in good health and CMV-seropositive. Both conserved end residues are part of each CDR3. The order of the fields is V gene, clone size, J gene, D gene, CDR3 DNA, CDR3 protein. D genes are given only for firm matches. For some rows the clone size is stated as once, few or many, or as a class when expanded; others skip it.

>TRBV5-6|.|TRBJ2-1|TRBD2
TGTGCCAGCAGCCCAAGGACTAGCGTCAATGAGCAGTTCTTC
CASSPRTSVNEQFF
>TRBV29-1|.|TRBJ2-7|TRBD2
TGCAGCGTCGGGAGGGCGCCAGCCTACGAGCAGTACTTC
CSVGRAPAYEQYF
>TRBV7-2|few|TRBJ2-7|.
TGTGCCAGCAGCCCGATTGGGGGCGCCTACGAGCAGTACTTC
CASSPIGGAYEQYF
>TRBV7-2|few|TRBJ2-3|.
TGTGCCAGCAGCCCCCGTTTAGCAGGGGATACGCAGTATTTT
CASSPRLAGDTQYF
>TRBV28|.|TRBJ1-2|.
TGTGCCAGCAGTTCCGACAGGAAGGGTGGCTACACCTTC
CASSSDRKGGYTF
>TRBV4-2|once|TRBJ2-7|.
TGTGCCAGCAGCCAAGCGGGGTCCTACGAGCAGTACTTC
CASSQAGSYEQYF
>TRBV5-1|.|TRBJ2-5|TRBD2
TGCGCCAGCAGCTATGGACTAGGACAAGAGACCCAGTACTTC
CASSYGLGQETQYF
>TRBV2|.|TRBJ2-1|TRBD2
TGTGCCAGCGAGCGGGGGGGCCATGAGCAGTTCTTC
CASERGGHEQFF
>TRBV11-3|.|TRBJ2-7|TRBD1
TGTGCCAGCAGCTTGGGACAGGGGGTTCGCTACGAGCAGTACTTC
CASSLGQGVRYEQYF
>TRBV7-8|.|TRBJ2-7|.
TGTGCCAGCACCCCAGGCTTACAAATATACGAGCAGTACTTC
CASTPGLQIYEQYF
>TRBV7-8|once|TRBJ1-2|TRBD1
TGTGCCAGCAGCTTGGGACAGCTGAACTATGGCTACACCTTC
CASSLGQLNYGYTF
>TRBV18|once|TRBJ1-6|TRBD1
TGTGCCAGCTCGCAGGGACAGAATAATTCACCCCTCCACTTT
CASSQGQNNSPLHF
>TRBV7-9|.|TRBJ2-5|TRBD1
TGTGCCAGCAGGTGGACAGGGGACCAAGAGACCCAGTACTTC
CASRWTGDQETQYF
>TRBV27|.|TRBJ1-6|TRBD1
TGTGCCAGCAGTTTTGACAGGGGGCGTAATTCACCCCTCCACTTT
CASSFDRGRNSPLHF
>TRBV11-2|.|TRBJ1-1|.
TGTGCCAGCAGCTTACTCACGAGCACTGAAGCTTTCTTT
CASSLLTSTEAFF
>TRBV7-2|.|TRBJ2-1|.
TGTGCCAGCAGCTTAGAGCAACACAATGAGCAGTTCTTC
CASSLEQHNEQFF
>TRBV4-3|.|TRBJ2-1|TRBD2
TGCGCCAGCAGCCCCACTAGCGGGAGTTGGTACAATGAGCAGTTCTTC
CASSPTSGSWYNEQFF
>TRBV14|.|TRBJ1-1|TRBD1
TGTGCCAGCAGCCAGGAAATATCATTGGACAGGGTAGTTACTGAAGCTTTCTTT
CASSQEISLDRVVTEAFF
>TRBV4-2|.|TRBJ2-5|TRBD2
TGTGCCAGCAGCCTTCCATCACTAGCGGGAGGGGGAGAGACCCAGTACTTC
CASSLPSLAGGGETQYF
>TRBV10-3|.|TRBJ1-3|TRBD1
TGTGCCATCAGTCCCGAAAGGACAGGGGGCAAAAACACCATATATTTT
CAISPERTGGKNTIYF
>TRBV5-1|.|TRBJ1-6|.
TGCGCCAGCAGCTTGGACAGGGCGTACTCACCCCTCCACTTT
CASSLDRAYSPLHF
>TRBV5-1|.|TRBJ2-5|TRBD1
TGCGCCAGCAGCAGGACAGGACAAGAGACCCAGTACTTC
CASSRTGQETQYF
>TRBV5-1|.|TRBJ1-3|.
TGCGCCAGCAGCTTGGCTTCTAGGGGAGGAAACACCATATATTTT
CASSLASRGGNTIYF
>TRBV7-3|few|TRBJ2-2|TRBD1
TGTGCCAGCAGCCCCAACGGACAGGGAATGACCGGGGAGCTGTTTTTT
CASSPNGQGMTGELFF
>TRBV28|.|TRBJ1-1|TRBD1
TGTGCCAGCAGTTCCGGACAGGGGGCTCCCACTGAAGCTTTCTTT
CASSSGQGAPTEAFF
>TRBV14|.|TRBJ2-7|.
TGTGCCAGCAGCCCTTATCCCCTTCCCTACGAGCAGTACTTC
CASSPYPLPYEQYF
>TRBV5-4|.|TRBJ1-2|.
TGTGCCACCACCCCCAGCGGGGGGTCGGAAGGCTACACCTTC
CATTPSGGSEGYTF
>TRBV25-1|.|TRBJ2-1|.
TGTGCCAGCAGTGAACCGGGGGAGGCCTACAATGAGCAGTTCTTC
CASSEPGEAYNEQFF
>TRBV13|.|TRBJ2-5|.
TGTGCCAGCAGCTTAGAACCCGGGGAGGAAAAAGAGACCCAGTACTTC
CASSLEPGEEKETQYF
>TRBV28|.|TRBJ2-7|TRBD1
TGTGCCAGCAGTACTATTGGACAGGGCTACGAGCAGTACTTC
CASSTIGQGYEQYF
>TRBV14|once|TRBJ2-2|.
TGTGCCAGCAGCCCTCGGGGTGGCTTTGGGACCGGGGAGCTGTTTTTT
CASSPRGGFGTGELFF
>TRBV5-1|.|TRBJ2-3|.
TGCGCCAGCAGCTTGGAACCCGCCGAGGCAAGCACAGATACGCAGTATTTT
CASSLEPAEASTDTQYF
>TRBV5-1|few|TRBJ2-3|TRBD1
TGCGCCAGCAGCTTGACAGGGGGGATCACAGATACGCAGTATTTT
CASSLTGGITDTQYF
>TRBV5-5|few|TRBJ2-5|TRBD1
TGTGCCAGCAGCTTGGGCACAGGGGCCCAAGAGACCCAGTACTTC
CASSLGTGAQETQYF
>TRBV28|.|TRBJ1-4|TRBD1
TGTGCCAGCAGAGGACAGGCCGATGAAAAACTGTTTTTT
CASRGQADEKLFF
>TRBV9|.|TRBJ2-7|.
TGTGCTAGCAGTGGGGGGGGCCACGAGCAGTACTTC
CASSGGGHEQYF
>TRBV7-2|once|TRBJ2-4|TRBD1
TGTGCCAGCAGCCTGACAGGGTTCGGGGACATTCAGTACTTC
CASSLTGFGDIQYF
>TRBV7-9|.|TRBJ1-3|TRBD1
TGTGCCAGCAGCTTAGGGGTTACAGGGGGCGCCATATATTTT
CASSLGVTGGAIYF
>TRBV29-1|.|TRBJ2-1|.
TGCAGCGTTGGTGCGGTTCGAGATAATGAGCAGTTCTTC
CSVGAVRDNEQFF
>TRBV28|.|TRBJ1-1|.
TGTGCCAGCAGTTCCCAGCCTCGGGGGGCTGGGACTGAAGCTTTCTTT
CASSSQPRGAGTEAFF
>TRBV5-1|.|TRBJ1-1|.
TGCGCCAGCACGCGGGACCATGGGGACACTGAAGCTTTCTTT
CASTRDHGDTEAFF
>TRBV7-6|.|TRBJ2-5|.
TGTGCCAGCAACAGGGAAGAGACCCAGTACTTC
CASNREETQYF
>TRBV5-1|.|TRBJ2-1|.
TGCGCCAGCAGCTTAGACCCTGGGGCTGGTGACGGGCAGTTCTTC
CASSLDPGAGDGQFF
>TRBV6-6|.|TRBJ1-2|.
TGTGCCAGCAGTTACGGGAGGGTTATCTATGGCTACACCTTC
CASSYGRVIYGYTF
>TRBV28|once|TRBJ1-1|.
TGTGCCAGCTTTCAACCGGCCGGGAACTCTGAAGCTTTCTTT
CASFQPAGNSEAFF
>TRBV5-1|.|TRBJ1-1|.
TGCGCCAGCACCCTAGGGGGGGGTTTGAACACTGAAGCTTTCTTT
CASTLGGGLNTEAFF
>TRBV19|few|TRBJ1-2|.
TGTGCCAGTAGATTTCCAAGGGGTGCACATTCATCCAACTATGGCTACACCTTC
CASRFPRGAHSSNYGYTF
>TRBV2|once|TRBJ2-5|.
TGTGCCAGCACCCGAAGTCCTTGGAGCCGGGACACGTACCAAGAGACCCAGTACTTC
CASTRSPWSRDTYQETQYF
>TRBV11-2|.|TRBJ2-5|.
TGTGCCAGCAGCTTAGTGGTAGGGGCCCGGGAGACCCAGTACTTC
CASSLVVGARETQYF
>TRBV6-5|.|TRBJ2-7|.
TGTGCCAGCAGTTACTCGAATTTGGGGGGCGAGCAGTACTTC
CASSYSNLGGEQYF
>TRBV28|.|TRBJ2-7|TRBD1
TGTGCCAGCCGACGGGGACAGACATTCTACGAGCAGTACTTC
CASRRGQTFYEQYF
>TRBV5-4|.|TRBJ2-5|.
TGTGCCAGCAGCTTGGTTATTCAAGAGACCCAGTACTTC
CASSLVIQETQYF
>TRBV28|.|TRBJ1-2|.
TGTGCCAGCATAATGGGTGGCGGAAGATCTAACTATGGCTACACCTTC
CASIMGGGRSNYGYTF
>TRBV6-1|.|TRBJ1-1|.
TGTGCCAGCAGATGGGGGGGCACTGAAGCTTTCTTT
CASRWGGTEAFF